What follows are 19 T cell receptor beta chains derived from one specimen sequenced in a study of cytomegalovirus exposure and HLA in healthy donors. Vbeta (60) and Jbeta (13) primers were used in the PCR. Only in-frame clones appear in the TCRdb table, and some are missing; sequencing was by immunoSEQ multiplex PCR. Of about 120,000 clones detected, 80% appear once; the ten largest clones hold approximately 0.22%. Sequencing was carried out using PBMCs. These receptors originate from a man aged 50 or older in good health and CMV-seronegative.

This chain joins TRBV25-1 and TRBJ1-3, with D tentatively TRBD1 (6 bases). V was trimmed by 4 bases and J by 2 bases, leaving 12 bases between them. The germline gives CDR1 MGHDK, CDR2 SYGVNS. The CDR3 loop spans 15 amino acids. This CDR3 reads CASSGGGHPGNTIYF. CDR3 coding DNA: TGTGCCAGCAGTGGAGGGGGACATCCTGGAAACACCATATATTTT. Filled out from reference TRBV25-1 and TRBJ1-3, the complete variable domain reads EADIYQTPRYLVIGTGKKITLECSQTMGHDKMYWYQQDPGMELHLIHYSYGVNSTEKGDLSSESTVSRIRTEHFPLTLESARPSHTSQYLCASSGGGHPGNTIYFGEGSWLTVV.

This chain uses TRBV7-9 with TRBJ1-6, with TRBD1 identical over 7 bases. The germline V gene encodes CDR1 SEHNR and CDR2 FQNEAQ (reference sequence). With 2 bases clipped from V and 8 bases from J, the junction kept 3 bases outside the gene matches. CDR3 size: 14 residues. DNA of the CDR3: TGTGCCAGCAGCTTAACCCAGGGGGATTCACCCCTCCACTTT. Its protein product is CASSLTQGDSPLHF.

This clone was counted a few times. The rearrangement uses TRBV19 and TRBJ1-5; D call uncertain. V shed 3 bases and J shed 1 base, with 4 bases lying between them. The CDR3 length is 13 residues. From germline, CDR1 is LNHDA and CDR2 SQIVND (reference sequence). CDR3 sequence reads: CASSMESNQPQHF. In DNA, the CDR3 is TGTGCCAGTAGTATGGAGAGCAATCAGCCCCAGCATTTT.

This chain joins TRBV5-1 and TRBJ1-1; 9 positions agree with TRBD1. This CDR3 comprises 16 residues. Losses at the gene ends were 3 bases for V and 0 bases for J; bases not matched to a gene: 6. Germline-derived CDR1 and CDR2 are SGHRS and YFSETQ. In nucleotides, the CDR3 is TGCGCCAGCAGCTCTTCGGGACAGGGCATGAACACTGAAGCTTTCTTT. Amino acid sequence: CASSSSGQGMNTEAFF.

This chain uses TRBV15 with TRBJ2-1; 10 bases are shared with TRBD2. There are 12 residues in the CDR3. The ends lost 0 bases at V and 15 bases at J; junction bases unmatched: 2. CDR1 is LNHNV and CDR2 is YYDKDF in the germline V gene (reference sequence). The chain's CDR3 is CATSRETSGVFF. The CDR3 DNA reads TGTGCCACCAGCAGAGAAACTAGCGGGGTGTTCTTC.

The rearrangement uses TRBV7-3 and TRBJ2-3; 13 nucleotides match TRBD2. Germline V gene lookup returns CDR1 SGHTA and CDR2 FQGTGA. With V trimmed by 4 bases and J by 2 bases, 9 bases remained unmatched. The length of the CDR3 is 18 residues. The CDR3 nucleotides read TGTGCCAGCAGCTCAGGGACTAGCGGGACTCTGTCCACAGATACGCAGTATTTT. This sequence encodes CASSSGTSGTLSTDTQYF. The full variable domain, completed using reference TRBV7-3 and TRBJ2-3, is GAGVSQTPSNKVTEKGKYVELRCDPISGHTALYWYRQSLGQGPEFLIYFQGTGAADDSGLPNDRFFAVRPEGSVSTLKIQRTERGDSAVYLCASSSGTSGTLSTDTQYFGPGTRLTVL.

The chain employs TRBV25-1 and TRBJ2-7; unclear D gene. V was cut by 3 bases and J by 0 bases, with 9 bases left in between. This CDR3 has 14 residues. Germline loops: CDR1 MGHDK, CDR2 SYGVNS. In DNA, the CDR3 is TGTGCCAGCAGTGAGTCCTCTTACTCCTACGAGCAGTACTTC. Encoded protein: CASSESSYSYEQYF.

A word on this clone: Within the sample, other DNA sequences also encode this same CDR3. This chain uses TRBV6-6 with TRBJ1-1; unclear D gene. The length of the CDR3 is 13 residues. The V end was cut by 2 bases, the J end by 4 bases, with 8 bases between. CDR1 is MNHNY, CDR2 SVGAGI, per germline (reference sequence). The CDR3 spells CASSYGGGTEAFF. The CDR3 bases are TGTGCCAGCAGTTACGGAGGCGGCACTGAAGCTTTCTTT.

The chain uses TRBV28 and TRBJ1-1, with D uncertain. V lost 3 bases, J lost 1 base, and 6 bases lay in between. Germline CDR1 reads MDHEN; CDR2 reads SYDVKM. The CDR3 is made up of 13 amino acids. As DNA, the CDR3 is TGTGCCAGCAGTTTCCGGGAGAACACTGAAGCTTTCTTT. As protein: CASSFRENTEAFF.

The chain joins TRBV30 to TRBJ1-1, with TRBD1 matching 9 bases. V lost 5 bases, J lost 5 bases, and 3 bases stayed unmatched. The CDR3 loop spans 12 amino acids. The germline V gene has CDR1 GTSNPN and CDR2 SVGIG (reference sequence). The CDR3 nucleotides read TGTGCCTGGGACAGGGGGGTTACTGAAGCTTTCTTT. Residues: CAWDRGVTEAFF.

The CDR3 nucleotides are TGTGCCAGCGCCTTAGGAAGTGGGACAGCTGAAGCTTTCTTT. Translating gives CASALGSGTAEAFF. The chain couples TRBV7-6 to TRBJ1-1; 7 nucleotides line up with TRBD1. The CDR3 contains 14 residues. Germline V gene lookup returns CDR1 SGHVS and CDR2 FNYEAQ. J was trimmed by 6 bases and V by 8 bases; bases with no gene match: 12. The entire variable domain, with the rest obtained from reference TRBV7-6 and TRBJ1-1, is as follows: GAGVSQSPRYKVTKRGQDVALRCDPISGHVSLYWYRQALGQGPEFLTYFNYEAQQDKSGLPNDRFSAERPEGSISTLTIQRTEQRDSAMYRCASALGSGTAEAFFGQGTRLTVV.

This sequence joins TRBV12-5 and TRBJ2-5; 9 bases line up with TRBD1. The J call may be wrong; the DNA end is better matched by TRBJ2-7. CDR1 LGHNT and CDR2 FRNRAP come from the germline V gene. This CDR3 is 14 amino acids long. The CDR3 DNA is TGTGCTAGTGGTAGCCGGGACAGGGCCTACGAGCAGTACTTC. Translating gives CASGSRDRAYEQYF.

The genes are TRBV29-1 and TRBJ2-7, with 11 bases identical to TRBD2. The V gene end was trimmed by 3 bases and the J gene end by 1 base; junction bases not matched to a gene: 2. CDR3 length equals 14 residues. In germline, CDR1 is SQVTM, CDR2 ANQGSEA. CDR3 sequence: CSVDLAGGSYEQYF. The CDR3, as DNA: TGCAGCGTTGATCTAGCGGGGGGTTCCTACGAGCAGTACTTC.

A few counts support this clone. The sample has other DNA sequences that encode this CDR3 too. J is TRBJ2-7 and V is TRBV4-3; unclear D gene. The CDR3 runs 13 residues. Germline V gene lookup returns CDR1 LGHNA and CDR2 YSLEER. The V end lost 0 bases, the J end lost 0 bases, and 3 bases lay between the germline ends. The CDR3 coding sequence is TGCGCCAGCAGCCAAGATCGCTCCTACGAGCAGTACTTC. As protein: CASSQDRSYEQYF.

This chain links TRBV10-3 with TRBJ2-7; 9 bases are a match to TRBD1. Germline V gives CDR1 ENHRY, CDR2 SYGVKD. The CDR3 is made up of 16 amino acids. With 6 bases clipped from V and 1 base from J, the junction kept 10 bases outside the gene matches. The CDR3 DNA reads TGTGCCATCAGCCCAAAGACAGGGGGAATTTCCTACGAGCAGTACTTC. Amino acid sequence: CAISPKTGGISYEQYF.

CDR3 amino acids: CASSVVAEAGEQYF. CDR3 nucleotides: TGTGCCAGCAGCGTAGTAGCAGAGGCGGGCGAGCAGTACTTC. This chain links TRBV9 with TRBJ2-7; tentative D call: TRBD2 (5 bases). V lost 0 bases, J lost 6 bases, and 13 bases lay in between. Germline V gene sequence: CDR1 SGDLS, CDR2 YYNGEE. This CDR3 has 14 residues.

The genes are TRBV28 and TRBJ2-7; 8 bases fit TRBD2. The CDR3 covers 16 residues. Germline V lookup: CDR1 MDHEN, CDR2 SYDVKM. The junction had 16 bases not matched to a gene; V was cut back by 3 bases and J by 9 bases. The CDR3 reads CASSLTASGPLPGQYF. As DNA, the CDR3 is TGTGCCAGCAGTTTGACTGCTAGCGGGCCCTTACCCGGGCAGTACTTC.

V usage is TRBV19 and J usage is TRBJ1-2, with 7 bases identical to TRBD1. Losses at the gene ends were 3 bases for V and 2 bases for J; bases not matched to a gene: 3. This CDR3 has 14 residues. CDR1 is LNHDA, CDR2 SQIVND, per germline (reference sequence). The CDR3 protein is CASSISDRNYGYTF. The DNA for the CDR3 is TGTGCCAGTAGTATTTCGGACAGGAACTATGGCTACACCTTC.

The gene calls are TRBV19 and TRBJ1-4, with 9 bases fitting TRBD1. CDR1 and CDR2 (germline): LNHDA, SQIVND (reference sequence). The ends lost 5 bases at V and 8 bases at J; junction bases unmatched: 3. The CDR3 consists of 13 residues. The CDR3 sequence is CASSRGQGEKLFF. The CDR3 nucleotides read TGTGCCAGTAGTCGAGGACAGGGGGAAAAACTGTTTTTT.